This T cell receptor (beta chain) was profiled in a study of blood T cell repertoires in COVID-19. Study background: Spain, Italy and the United States supplied samples that represented acute and convalescent COVID-19.

Researchers sorted participants into cohorts using their self-reported clinical history. Donors in Cohort 3 who had recovered were those with two negative PCRs, healthcare professional clearance, or resolution of their symptoms. The V gene's germline CDR1 is MDHEN and CDR2 SYDVKM. The CDR3 length is 13 residues. V lost 6 bases, J lost 8 bases, and 9 bases stayed unmatched. Produced via immunoSEQ multiplex PCR; TCRdb's table is partial and in-frame only. Of 250,000 or so clones in the sample, roughly 86% were seen once. This sequence was found in a woman younger than 35 who had recovered from COVID-19. The chain uses TRBV28 and TRBJ1-2, with TRBD1 matching over 7 bases. The material sequenced was PBMCs or T cells enriched from blood (not recorded which). This CDR3 reads CASSLTGYGGYTF. The CDR3 DNA reads as TGTGCCAGCAGCCTGACAGGGTATGGCGGCTACACCTTC.